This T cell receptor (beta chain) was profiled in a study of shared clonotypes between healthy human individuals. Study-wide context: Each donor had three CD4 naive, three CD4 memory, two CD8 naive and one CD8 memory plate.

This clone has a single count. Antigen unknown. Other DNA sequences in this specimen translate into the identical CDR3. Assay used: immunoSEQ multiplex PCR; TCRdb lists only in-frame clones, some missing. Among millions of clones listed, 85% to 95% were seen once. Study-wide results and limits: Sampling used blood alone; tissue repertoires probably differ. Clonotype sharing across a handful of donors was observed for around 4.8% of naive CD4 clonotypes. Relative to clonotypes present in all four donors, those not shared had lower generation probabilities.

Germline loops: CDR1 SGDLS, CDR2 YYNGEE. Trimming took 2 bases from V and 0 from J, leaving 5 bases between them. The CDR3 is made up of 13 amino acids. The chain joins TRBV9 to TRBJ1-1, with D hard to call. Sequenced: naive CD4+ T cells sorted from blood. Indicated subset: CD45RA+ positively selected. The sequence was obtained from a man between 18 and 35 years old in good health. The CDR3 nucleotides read TGTGCCAGCAGCGTGGCTCTGAACACTGAAGCTTTCTTT. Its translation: CASSVALNTEAFF.